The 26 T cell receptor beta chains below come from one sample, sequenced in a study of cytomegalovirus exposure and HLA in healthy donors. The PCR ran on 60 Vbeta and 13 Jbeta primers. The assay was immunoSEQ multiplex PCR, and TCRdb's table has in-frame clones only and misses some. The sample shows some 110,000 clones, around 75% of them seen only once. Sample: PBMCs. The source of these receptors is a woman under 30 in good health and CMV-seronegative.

CDR3 bases: TGTGCCATCAGTAGACAGGGACAGGGTAGTCAGCCCCAGCATTTT. Translated: CAISRQGQGSQPQHF. V usage is TRBV10-3 and J usage is TRBJ1-5; 9 bases agree with TRBD1. The CDR3 is made up of 15 amino acids. Germline V gene sequence: CDR1 ENHRY, CDR2 SYGVKD. Germline trimming cut 5 bases from V and 6 bases from J; bases unmatched to any gene: 8.

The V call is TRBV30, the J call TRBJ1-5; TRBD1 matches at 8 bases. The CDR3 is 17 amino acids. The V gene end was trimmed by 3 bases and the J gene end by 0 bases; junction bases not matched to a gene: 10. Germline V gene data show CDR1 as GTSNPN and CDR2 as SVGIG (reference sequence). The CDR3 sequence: CAWSRTRTGISNQPQHF. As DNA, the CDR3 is TGTGCCTGGAGCCGCACGAGGACAGGGATTAGCAATCAGCCCCAGCATTTT.

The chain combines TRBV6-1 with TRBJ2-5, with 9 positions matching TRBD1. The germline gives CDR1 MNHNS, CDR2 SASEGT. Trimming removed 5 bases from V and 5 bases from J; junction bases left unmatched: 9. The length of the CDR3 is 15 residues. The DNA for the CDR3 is TGTGCCAGCAGTCTCTCGGGACAGGGTTGGGAGACCCAGTACTTC. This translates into CASSLSGQGWETQYF.

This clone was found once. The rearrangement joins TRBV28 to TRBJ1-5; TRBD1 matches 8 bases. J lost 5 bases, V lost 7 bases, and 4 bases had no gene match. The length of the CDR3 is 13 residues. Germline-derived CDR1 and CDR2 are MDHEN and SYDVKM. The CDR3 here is CASTDRAHQPQHF. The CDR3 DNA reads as TGTGCCAGCACGGACAGGGCGCATCAGCCCCAGCATTTT.

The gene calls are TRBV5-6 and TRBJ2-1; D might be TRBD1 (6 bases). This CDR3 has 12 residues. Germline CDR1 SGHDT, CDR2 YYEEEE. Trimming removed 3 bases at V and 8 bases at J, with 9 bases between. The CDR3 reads CASSWGRYEQFF. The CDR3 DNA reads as TGTGCCAGCAGCTGGGGGCGCTATGAGCAGTTCTTC.

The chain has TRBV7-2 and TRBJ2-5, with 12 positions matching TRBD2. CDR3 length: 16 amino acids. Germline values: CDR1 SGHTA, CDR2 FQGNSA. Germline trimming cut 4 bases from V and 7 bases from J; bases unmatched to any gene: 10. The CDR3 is CASSSRTSGVIGTQYF. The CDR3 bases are TGTGCCAGCAGCTCAAGGACTAGCGGGGTTATCGGGACCCAGTACTTC.

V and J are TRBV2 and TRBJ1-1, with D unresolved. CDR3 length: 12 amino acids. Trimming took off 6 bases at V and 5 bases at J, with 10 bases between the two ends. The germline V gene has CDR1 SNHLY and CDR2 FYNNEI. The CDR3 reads CASSLLRTEAFF. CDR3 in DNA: TGTGCCAGCAGCCTGCTTCGGACTGAAGCTTTCTTT.

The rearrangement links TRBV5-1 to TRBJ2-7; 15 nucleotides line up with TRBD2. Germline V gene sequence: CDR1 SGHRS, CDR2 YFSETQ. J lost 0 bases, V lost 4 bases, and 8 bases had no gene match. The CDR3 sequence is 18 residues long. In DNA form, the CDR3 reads TGCGCCAGCAGCCTTGGGACTAGCGGGGGGTACAGCTCCTACGAGCAGTACTTC. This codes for CASSLGTSGGYSSYEQYF.

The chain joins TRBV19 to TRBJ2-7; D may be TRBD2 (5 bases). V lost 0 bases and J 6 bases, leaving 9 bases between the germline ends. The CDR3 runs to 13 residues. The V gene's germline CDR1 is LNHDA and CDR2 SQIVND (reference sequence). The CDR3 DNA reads TGTGCCAGTAGTATAGACGGGGTGAGCGAGCAGTACTTC. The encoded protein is CASSIDGVSEQYF. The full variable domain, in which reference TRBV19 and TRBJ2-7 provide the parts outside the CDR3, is DGGITQSPKYLFRKEGQNVTLSCEQNLNHDAMYWYRQDPGQGLRLIYYSQIVNDFQKGDIAEGYSVSREKKESFPLTVTSAQKNPTAFYLCASSIDGVSEQYFGPGTRLTVT.

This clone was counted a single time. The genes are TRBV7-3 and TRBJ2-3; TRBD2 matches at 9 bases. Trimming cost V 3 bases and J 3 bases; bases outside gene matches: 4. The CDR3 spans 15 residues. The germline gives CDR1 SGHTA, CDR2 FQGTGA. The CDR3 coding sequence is TGTGCCAGCAGCTTGGGCGGGGGGGTTACAGATACGCAGTATTTT. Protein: CASSLGGGVTDTQYF.

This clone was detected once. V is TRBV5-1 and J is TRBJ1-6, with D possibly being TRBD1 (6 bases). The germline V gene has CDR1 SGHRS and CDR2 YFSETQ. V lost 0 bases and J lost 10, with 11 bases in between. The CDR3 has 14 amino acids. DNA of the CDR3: TGCGCCAGCAGCTTGGGGACAGAGATCTCACCCCTCCACTTT. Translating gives CASSLGTEISPLHF.

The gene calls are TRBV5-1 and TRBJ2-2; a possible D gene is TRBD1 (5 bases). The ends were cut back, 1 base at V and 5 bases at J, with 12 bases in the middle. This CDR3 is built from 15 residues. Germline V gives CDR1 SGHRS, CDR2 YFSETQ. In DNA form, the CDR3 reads TGCGCCAGCAGCTTGCTCGGACAAAGAACCGGGGAGCTGTTTTTT. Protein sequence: CASSLLGQRTGELFF. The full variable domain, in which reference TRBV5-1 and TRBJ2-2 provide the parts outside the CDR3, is KAGVTQTPRYLIKTRGQQVTLSCSPISGHRSVSWYQQTPGQGLQFLFEYFSETQRNKGNFPGRFSGRQFSNSRSEMNVSTLELGDSALYLCASSLLGQRTGELFFGEGSRLTVL.

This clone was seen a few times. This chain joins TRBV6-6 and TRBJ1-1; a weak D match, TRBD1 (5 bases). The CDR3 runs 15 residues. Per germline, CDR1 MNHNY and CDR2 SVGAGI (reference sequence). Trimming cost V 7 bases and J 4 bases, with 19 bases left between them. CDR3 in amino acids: CASTKGGGYSTEAFF. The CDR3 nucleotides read TGTGCCAGCACTAAAGGTGGGGGGTATAGCACTGAAGCTTTCTTT.

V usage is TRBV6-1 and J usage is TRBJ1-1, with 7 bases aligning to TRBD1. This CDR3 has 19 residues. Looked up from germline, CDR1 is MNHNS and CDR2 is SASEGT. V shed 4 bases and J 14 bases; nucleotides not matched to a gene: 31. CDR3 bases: TGTGCCAGCAGTGGAGGGTCTGGGGCTAAAGGGGGCCTTTCCCTGAAGCTCTTCTTT. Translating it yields CASSGGSGAKGGLSLKLFF.

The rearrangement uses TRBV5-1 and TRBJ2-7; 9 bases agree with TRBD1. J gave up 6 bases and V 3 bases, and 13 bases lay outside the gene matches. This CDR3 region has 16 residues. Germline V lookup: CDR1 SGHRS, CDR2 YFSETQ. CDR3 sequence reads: CASSSDPGTGMGEQYF. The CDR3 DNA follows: TGCGCCAGCAGCTCCGATCCCGGGACAGGGATGGGCGAGCAGTACTTC.

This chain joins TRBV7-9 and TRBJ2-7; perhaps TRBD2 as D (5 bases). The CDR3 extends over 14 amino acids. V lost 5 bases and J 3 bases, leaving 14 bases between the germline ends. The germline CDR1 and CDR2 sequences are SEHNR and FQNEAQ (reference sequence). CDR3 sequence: CASSAVWESYEQYF. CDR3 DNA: TGTGCCAGCAGCGCCGTATGGGAGAGCTACGAGCAGTACTTC.

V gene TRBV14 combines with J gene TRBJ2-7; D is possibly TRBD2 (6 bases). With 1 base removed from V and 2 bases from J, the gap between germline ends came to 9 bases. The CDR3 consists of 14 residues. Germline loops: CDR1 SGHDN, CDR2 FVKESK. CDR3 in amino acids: CASSQGGLPYEQYF. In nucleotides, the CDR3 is TGTGCCAGCAGCCAAGGAGGACTACCCTACGAGCAGTACTTC.

The CDR3 DNA is TGCAGCGTTGAACTCCCAGGGTCGTGGAACACTGAAGCTTTCTTT. Translated: CSVELPGSWNTEAFF. The chain links TRBV29-1 to TRBJ1-1; tentatively, D is TRBD1 (5 bases). Trimming left V 2 bases short and J 1 base short, with 14 bases between. Germline V gene data show CDR1 as SQVTM and CDR2 as ANQGSEA. The CDR3 covers 15 residues.

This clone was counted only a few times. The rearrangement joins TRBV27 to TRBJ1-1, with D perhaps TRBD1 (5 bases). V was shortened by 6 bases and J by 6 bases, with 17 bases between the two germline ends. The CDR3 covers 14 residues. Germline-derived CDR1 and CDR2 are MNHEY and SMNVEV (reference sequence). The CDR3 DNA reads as TGTGCCAGCAGGCGGGACCGTTCGTGGGCTGAAGCTTTCTTT. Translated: CASRRDRSWAEAFF.

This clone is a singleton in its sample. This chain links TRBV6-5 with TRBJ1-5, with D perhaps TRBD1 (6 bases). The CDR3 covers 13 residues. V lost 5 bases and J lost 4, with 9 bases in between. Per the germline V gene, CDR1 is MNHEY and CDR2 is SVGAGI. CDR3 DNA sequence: TGTGCCAGCAGTCTGGACAGAAATCAGCCCCAGCATTTT. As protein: CASSLDRNQPQHF.

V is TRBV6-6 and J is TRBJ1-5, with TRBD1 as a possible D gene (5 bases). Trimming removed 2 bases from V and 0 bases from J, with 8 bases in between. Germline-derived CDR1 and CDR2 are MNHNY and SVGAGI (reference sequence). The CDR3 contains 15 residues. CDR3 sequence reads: CASSYGGGSNQPQHF. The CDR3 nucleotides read TGTGCCAGCAGTTACGGGGGGGGTAGCAATCAGCCCCAGCATTTT.

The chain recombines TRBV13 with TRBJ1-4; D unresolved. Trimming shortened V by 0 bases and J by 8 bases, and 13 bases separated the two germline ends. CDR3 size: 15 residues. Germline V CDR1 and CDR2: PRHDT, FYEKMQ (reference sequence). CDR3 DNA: TGTGCCAGCAGCTTAGGAACAGTGGGGAGGGAAAAACTGTTTTTT. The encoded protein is CASSLGTVGREKLFF.

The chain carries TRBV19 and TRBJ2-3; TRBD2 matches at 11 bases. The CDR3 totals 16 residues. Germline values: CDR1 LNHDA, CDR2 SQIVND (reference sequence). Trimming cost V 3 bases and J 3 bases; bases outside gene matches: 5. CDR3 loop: CASSISLAGGTDTQYF. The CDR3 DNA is TGTGCCAGTAGTATTTCCCTAGCGGGGGGTACAGATACGCAGTATTTT. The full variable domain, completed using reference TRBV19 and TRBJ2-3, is DGGITQSPKYLFRKEGQNVTLSCEQNLNHDAMYWYRQDPGQGLRLIYYSQIVNDFQKGDIAEGYSVSREKKESFPLTVTSAQKNPTAFYLCASSISLAGGTDTQYFGPGTRLTVL.

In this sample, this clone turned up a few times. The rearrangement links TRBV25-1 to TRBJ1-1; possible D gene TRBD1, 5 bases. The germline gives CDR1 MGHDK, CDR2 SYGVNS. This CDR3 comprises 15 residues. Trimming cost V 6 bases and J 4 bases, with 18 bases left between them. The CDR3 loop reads CASRGVGGWSTEAFF. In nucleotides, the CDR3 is TGTGCCAGCAGGGGGGTCGGGGGGTGGTCCACTGAAGCTTTCTTT.

CDR3 sequence: CASSDTGGFYGYTF. CDR3 coding DNA: TGTGCCAGCAGCGACACAGGGGGCTTCTATGGCTACACCTTC. The rearrangement uses TRBV9 and TRBJ1-2; TRBD1 agrees at 9 bases. The CDR3 runs 14 residues. Per germline, CDR1 SGDLS and CDR2 YYNGEE. Germline trimming cut 3 bases from V and 4 bases from J; bases unmatched to any gene: 4.

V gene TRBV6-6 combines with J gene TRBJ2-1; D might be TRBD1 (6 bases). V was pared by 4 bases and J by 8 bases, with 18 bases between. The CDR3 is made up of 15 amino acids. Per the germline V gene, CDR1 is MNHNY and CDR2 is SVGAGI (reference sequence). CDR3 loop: CASSSTRDIGYEQFF. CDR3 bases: TGTGCCAGCAGTTCCACCCGGGACATTGGGTATGAGCAGTTCTTC.